This TCR delta chain comes out of a study of γδ T cells in repeated Plasmodium falciparum infection. As for the study in general: Sampling occurred at baseline, pre-infection for selected infections, and 21 days post-infection.

TCRdb fed the multiplex PCR reads into CATT to redo clone calling. The repertoire consists of tens of thousands of delta-chain clones, with 1.7% occurring once and the leading ten covering approximately 16%. This clone showed up many times. For this DNA, TCRdb reports the protein of a much larger clone, which diverges at residue 11, most likely from a read error; the protein presented here is translated directly from the DNA. What was sequenced was gamma-delta T cells from blood. The receptor comes from a pool of human donors (malaria-infected and uninfected, not separated).

In DNA form, the CDR3 reads TGTGCCTGTGAACCTGCGGCCAAATGGGGGAAAGATAAACTCATCTTT. Amino acid sequence: CACEPAAKWGKDKLIF. J is TRDJ1 and V is TRDV2; 7 positions match TRDD3. Germline trimming cut 4 bases from V and 5 bases from J; bases unmatched to any gene: 15. CDR3 length: 16 amino acids. Germline V lookup: CDR1 GEAIGNYY, CDR2 EKD.